Listed here are 8 T cell receptor beta chains from one sample, sequenced in a study of blood T cell repertoires in COVID-19. This table comes from immunoSEQ multiplex PCR, and its TCRdb copy is limited to in-frame clones, with some not included. This table has under 250,000 clones, roughly nine tenths appearing once. Sequenced sample: PBMCs or T cells enriched from blood (not recorded which). These receptors originate from a man aged 25 to 40 who had recovered from COVID-19.

V and J are TRBV14 and TRBJ1-1; no reliable D call. CDR3 length: 15 residues. Trimming stripped 1 base from V and 6 bases from J, with 15 bases between. Germline loops: CDR1 SGHDN, CDR2 FVKESK. CDR3 loop: CASSQGTTGWAEAFF. In DNA form, the CDR3 reads TGTGCCAGCAGCCAAGGAACCACGGGGTGGGCTGAAGCTTTCTTT.

The chain combines TRBV5-1 with TRBJ1-1, with D maybe TRBD1 (5 bases). Germline loops: CDR1 SGHRS, CDR2 YFSETQ. Trimming took 0 bases from V and 1 from J, leaving 16 bases between them. The CDR3 runs to 17 residues. The CDR3 nucleotides are TGCGCCAGCAGCTTGGGAGACAGAGAAGGGAAGAACACTGAAGCTTTCTTT. This translates into CASSLGDREGKNTEAFF.

The chain couples TRBV5-4 to TRBJ2-1, with 10 bases identical to TRBD2. The germline V gene encodes CDR1 SGHNT and CDR2 YYREEE (reference sequence). The trim removed 6 bases at V and 7 bases at J, leaving 4 bases unmatched. The CDR3 spans 13 residues. CDR3 DNA: TGTGCCAGCACTAGCGGGAGTATAAATGAGCAGTTCTTC. Protein: CASTSGSINEQFF.

The J gene is TRBJ2-1, the V gene TRBV9; D is perhaps TRBD2 (5 bases). The CDR3 contains 15 residues. Between the trimmed V and J ends, which lost 0 bases and 13 bases, there was a span of 20 bases. Germline V CDR1 and CDR2: SGDLS, YYNGEE. In DNA, the CDR3 is TGTGCCAGCAGCGTAGAAGGTAGCGTGACCTTATTCCAGTTCTTC. Translating it yields CASSVEGSVTLFQFF.

The chain links TRBV29-1 to TRBJ2-7; D uncertain. The CDR3 is 11 amino acids. V was shortened by 8 bases and J by 5 bases, with 13 bases between the two germline ends. Germline loops: CDR1 SQVTM, CDR2 ANQGSEA. The CDR3 DNA reads as TGCAGCACGCAAACCCGAGACGAGCAGTACTTC. It specifies CSTQTRDEQYF.

CDR3 sequence reads: CASRSRGGNTDTQYF. The CDR3 region has the DNA TGTGCCAGCAGATCCCGCGGGGGGAACACAGATACGCAGTATTTT. V and J are TRBV9 and TRBJ2-3; TRBD2 agrees at 8 bases. After removal of 5 bases from V and 2 bases from J, the junction contained 7 bases not matched to a gene. The germline V gene encodes CDR1 SGDLS and CDR2 YYNGEE. The length of the CDR3 is 15 residues.

The rearrangement links TRBV18 to TRBJ2-3; 7 bases are shared with TRBD1. The junction had 9 bases not matched to a gene; V was cut back by 3 bases and J by 3 bases. This CDR3 is built from 16 residues. Germline V CDR1 and CDR2: KGHSH, LQKENI. In DNA, the CDR3 is TGTGCCAGCTCACCCAGAACAGGGGATGAGACAGATACGCAGTATTTT. Residues: CASSPRTGDETDTQYF.

The chain has TRBV7-3 and TRBJ1-2; D might be TRBD1 (6 bases). There are 14 residues in the CDR3. The germline V and J ends were trimmed by 5 bases and 3 bases, with 13 bases remaining between them. From germline, CDR1 is SGHTA and CDR2 FQGTGA. The CDR3 loop reads CASSHGAGDYGYTF. CDR3 nucleotides: TGTGCCAGCAGCCATGGAGCAGGGGACTATGGCTACACCTTC.